One and the same sample provided the 23 T cell receptor beta chains below, sequenced in a study of OX40 agonist ivuxolimab in advanced cancers. Repertoires were generated with immunoSEQ multiplex PCR, while TCRdb's copy carries only in-frame clones and drops some. Of around 80,000 clones in the sample, roughly 90% are singletons; the top ten hold roughly 2.1%. The sample in question was CD4+ or CD8+ T cells sorted from blood, obtained in a trial of the OX40 agonist ivuxolimab. The receptors were gathered from an adult with an advanced solid tumor such as melanoma, head and neck, liver or kidney cancer.

V is TRBV6-5 and J is TRBJ2-3, with D possibly being TRBD2 (5 bases). Trimming removed 6 bases from V and 1 base from J, with 14 bases in between. The CDR3 is made up of 15 amino acids. Germline loops: CDR1 MNHEY, CDR2 SVGAGI. CDR3 nucleotides: TGTGCCAGCAGCGGGGTGGGGTCTGGCACAGATACGCAGTATTTT. It encodes CASSGVGSGTDTQYF.

The chain has TRBV28 and TRBJ2-3; 9 bases map to TRBD2. The CDR3 totals 16 residues. V dropped 3 bases and J dropped 5; count of bases not matched to a gene: 9. The germline gives CDR1 MDHEN, CDR2 SYDVKM. For the CDR3, the DNA is TGTGCCAGCAGTTTTAGGCTAGCGGGATCTGGAGATACGCAGTATTTT. Residues: CASSFRLAGSGDTQYF.

The chain carries TRBV5-1 and TRBJ2-3; D is uncertain. The germline CDR1 and CDR2 sequences are SGHRS and YFSETQ. V was cut by 0 bases and J by 4 bases, with 9 bases left in between. The CDR3 loop spans 14 amino acids. The CDR3 region is CASSLEGTADTQYF. The CDR3, as DNA: TGCGCCAGCAGCTTGGAAGGCACCGCAGATACGCAGTATTTT.

This clone was seen only once. The rearrangement uses TRBV29-1 and TRBJ2-3; 7 bases line up with TRBD1. V shed 1 base, J shed 2 bases, and the junction held 6 bases outside the gene matches. The length of the CDR3 is 15 residues. The germline CDR1 and CDR2 sequences are SQVTM and ANQGSEA. The CDR3 here is CSVEGGQAHTDTQYF. The CDR3 coding sequence is TGCAGCGTTGAAGGTGGACAGGCCCACACAGATACGCAGTATTTT.

The V gene is TRBV30, the J gene TRBJ2-3; 9 bases are a match to TRBD2. The CDR3 covers 14 residues. Germline V gene lookup returns CDR1 GTSNPN and CDR2 SVGIG (reference sequence). The J segment lost 3 bases and the V segment lost 3 bases, leaving 4 bases of the junction unmatched. This chain's CDR3 is CAWRPGLATDTQYF. CDR3 nucleotide sequence: TGTGCCTGGAGACCGGGACTAGCAACAGATACGCAGTATTTT.

This sequence joins TRBV28 and TRBJ2-4; D perhaps matches TRBD2 (5 bases). CDR1 is MDHEN and CDR2 is SYDVKM in the germline V gene. The V end was cut by 5 bases, the J end by 4 bases, with 24 bases between. The CDR3 spans 18 residues. CDR3 residues: CASSPLPGLKAVKNIQYF. The CDR3 DNA sequence: TGTGCCAGCAGTCCCCTCCCCGGCCTGAAAGCGGTGAAAAACATTCAGTACTTC.

The chain joins TRBV4-3 to TRBJ2-3; 8 bases fit TRBD1. The CDR3 sequence is 15 residues long. The trim removed 4 bases at V and 1 base at J, leaving 4 bases unmatched. Germline loops: CDR1 LGHNA, CDR2 YSLEER. CDR3 DNA: TGCGCCAGCAGCCCTCGGACAGGGCGCACAGATACGCAGTATTTT. Protein sequence: CASSPRTGRTDTQYF.

As DNA, the CDR3 is TGTGCCAGCAGCAGAGAACAGGCAACTAATGAAAAACTGTTTTTT. Amino acid sequence: CASSREQATNEKLFF. This chain joins TRBV2 and TRBJ1-4; a weak D match, TRBD1 (5 bases). V lost 6 bases and J lost 0, with 11 bases in between. Germline CDR1 reads SNHLY; CDR2 reads FYNNEI. The CDR3 length is 15 residues. The complete variable domain, with remaining parts taken from reference TRBV2 and TRBJ1-4, reads EPEVTQTPSHQVTQMGQEVILRCVPISNHLYFYWYRQILGQKVEFLVSFYNNEISEKSEIFDDQFSVERPDGSNFTLKIRSTKLEDSAMYFCASSREQATNEKLFFGSGTQLSVL.

The rearrangement uses TRBV19 and TRBJ1-1; D perhaps matches TRBD1 (6 bases). This CDR3 contains 13 residues. Germline values: CDR1 LNHDA, CDR2 SQIVND (reference sequence). With 5 bases removed from V and 8 bases from J, the gap between germline ends came to 15 bases. The CDR3 DNA is TGTGCCAGTAGTCCACGTACAGGGTCCGAAGCTTTCTTT. As protein: CASSPRTGSEAFF.

V usage is TRBV6-6 and J usage is TRBJ1-4, with TRBD1 as a possible D gene (5 bases). Germline V gene lookup returns CDR1 MNHNY and CDR2 SVGAGI (reference sequence). V lost 6 bases and J 5 bases, leaving 16 bases between the germline ends. The CDR3 length is 15 residues. The CDR3 here is CASRLPGGKNEKLFF. CDR3 DNA sequence: TGTGCCAGCAGACTCCCGGGGGGTAAGAATGAAAAACTGTTTTTT.

DNA of the CDR3: TGCGCCAGCAGCGGGACTAGCGGGAGACTGGGTACGCAGTATTTT. It yields the protein CASSGTSGRLGTQYF. The chain has TRBV5-1 and TRBJ2-3; 14 positions match TRBD2. CDR1 SGHRS and CDR2 YFSETQ come from the germline V gene. V shed 4 bases and J 8 bases; nucleotides not matched to a gene: 6. The CDR3 loop spans 15 amino acids.

The genes are TRBV7-9 and TRBJ2-2; perhaps TRBD2 as D (6 bases). Germline V gene sequence: CDR1 SEHNR, CDR2 FQNEAQ (reference sequence). CDR3 length: 16 residues. Trimming took 0 bases from V and 5 from J, leaving 13 bases between them. CDR3 residues: CASSLAGGLVTGELFF. The CDR3 nucleotides read TGTGCCAGCAGCTTAGCGGGGGGATTGGTGACCGGGGAGCTGTTTTTT.

V and J are TRBV6-5 and TRBJ2-1, with D perhaps given as TRBD1 or TRBD2 (5 bases each). The germline V gene encodes CDR1 MNHEY and CDR2 SVGAGI. The V gene lost 2 bases and the J gene lost 0 bases, with 11 bases spanning the gap. This CDR3 has 16 amino acids. The CDR3 spells CASSYATRGSYNEQFF. In DNA, the CDR3 is TGTGCCAGCAGTTACGCCACTAGGGGCTCCTACAATGAGCAGTTCTTC.

This chain uses TRBV11-2 with TRBJ2-7; 8 bases are a match to TRBD1. Trimming at V came to 2 bases and at J to 6 bases, leaving 9 bases not matched to a gene. CDR1 is SGHAT, CDR2 FQNNGV, per germline. This CDR3 has 15 amino acids. The CDR3 nucleotides are TGTGCCAGCAGCTTACAAGGACAGGGTTCCACCGAGCAGTACTTC. It translates to CASSLQGQGSTEQYF.

V and J are TRBV6-5 and TRBJ2-7; D possibly corresponds to TRBD2 (6 bases). The CDR3 sequence is 14 residues long. CDR1 and CDR2 (germline): MNHEY, SVGAGI. Trimming took 6 bases from V and 6 from J, leaving 18 bases between them. The CDR3 DNA follows: TGTGCCAGCAGCTCCGGGACTGATGCATCCGAGCAGTACTTC. Translation: CASSSGTDASEQYF.

A few counts support this clone. The chain couples TRBV28 to TRBJ1-5; D is ambiguous. V was clipped by 6 bases and J by 3 bases, with 15 bases between them. This CDR3 region has 15 residues. CDR1 and CDR2 from the germline V gene are MDHEN and SYDVKM. Written as DNA, the CDR3 is TGTGCCAGCAGCACGCCCGACGGGTACAATCAGCCCCAGCATTTT. This encodes CASSTPDGYNQPQHF.

CDR3 protein: CASSLATITDTQYF. The DNA of the CDR3 is TGTGCCAGCAGCTTAGCGACAATCACAGATACGCAGTATTTT. The chain joins TRBV7-9 to TRBJ2-3; D gene ambiguous. Trimming removed 0 bases from V and 2 bases from J, with 6 bases in between. Germline lookup yields CDR1 SEHNR and CDR2 FQNEAQ (reference sequence). The CDR3 consists of 14 residues.

The table lists this clone with a count of one. This chain's CDR3 is CASSFDSRGPYEQYF. CDR3 nucleotide sequence: TGTGCCAGCAGCTTCGACAGCCGAGGCCCCTACGAGCAGTACTTC. The J gene is TRBJ2-7, the V gene TRBV7-2; a possible D gene is TRBD1 (5 bases). Germline V gene lookup returns CDR1 SGHTA and CDR2 FQGNSA. CDR3 length: 15 residues. V dropped 3 bases and J dropped 2 bases, with 14 bases sitting between them.

V usage is TRBV27 and J usage is TRBJ1-2; the D is unclear. There are 14 residues in the CDR3. The V and J ends lost 2 bases and 6 bases respectively, with 13 bases between them. Germline V lookup: CDR1 MNHEY, CDR2 SMNVEV (reference sequence). CDR3 sequence reads: CASSLIAGVHGYTF. For the CDR3, the DNA is TGTGCCAGCAGTTTAATTGCTGGGGTCCATGGCTACACCTTC.

The genes are TRBV4-2 and TRBJ1-2; D gene ambiguous. V was cut by 0 bases and J by 8 bases, with 10 bases left in between. CDR3 length: 13 amino acids. Germline lookup yields CDR1 LGHNA and CDR2 YNFKEQ. The CDR3 reads CASSQDIGLGYTF. CDR3 bases: TGTGCCAGCAGCCAAGATATAGGGCTGGGCTACACCTTC.

The gene calls are TRBV7-9 and TRBJ2-2; tentatively, D is TRBD2 (5 bases). This CDR3 contains 13 residues. V gave up 6 bases and J gave up 7 bases, with 12 bases separating them. CDR1 and CDR2 (germline): SEHNR, FQNEAQ (reference sequence). CDR3 nucleotides: TGTGCCAGCAGAGACGAAGGAGGCGGGGAGCTGTTTTTT. This sequence encodes CASRDEGGGELFF.

The chain carries TRBV10-3 and TRBJ2-1; D unclear. The CDR3 has 13 amino acids. V gave up 4 bases and J gave up 5 bases, with 9 bases separating them. Germline CDR1 reads ENHRY; CDR2 reads SYGVKD. CDR3 sequence (DNA): TGTGCCATCAGTGGGATGGGAAACAATGAGCAGTTCTTC. Its translation is CAISGMGNNEQFF.

V and J are TRBV2 and TRBJ1-1; 9 bases line up with TRBD1. The CDR3 loop spans 14 amino acids. CDR1 SNHLY and CDR2 FYNNEI come from the germline V gene. The J segment lost 4 bases and the V segment lost 5 bases, leaving 5 bases of the junction unmatched. The CDR3 loop reads CASSRGQGSTEAFF. Here the CDR3 DNA reads TGTGCCAGCAGTCGGGGACAGGGCAGCACTGAAGCTTTCTTT.